Listed below are T cell receptor beta chains from one sample, sequenced in a study of cytomegalovirus exposure and HLA in healthy donors. Assay used: immunoSEQ multiplex PCR; TCRdb lists only in-frame clones, some missing. The table includes fewer than 200,000 clones, about 86% detected once. The sample comprised PBMCs. The receptor source for this set is a woman aged 18-35 years in good health and CMV-seronegative. CDR3s include the opening cysteine and the closing phenylalanine or tryptophan. Each record gives: clone size, D gene, V gene, J gene, CDR3 protein, CDR3 DNA. The D gene is left open where the match is weak. Some rows mark clone size as missing; the rest say once, few, many or name a class of expanded clone.

-	-	TRBV28	TRBJ2-3	CASSWNRGGRTDTQYF	TGTGCCAGCAGTTGGAACAGGGGGGGACGCACAGATACGCAGTATTTT
-	-	TRBV2	TRBJ2-5	CASSEREETQYF	TGTGCCAGCAGTGAGAGGGAAGAGACCCAGTACTTC
-	-	TRBV11-2	TRBJ1-2	CASSSLTNPVYGYTF	TGTGCCAGCAGCTCCCTAACTAATCCGGTCTATGGCTACACCTTC
-	-	TRBV5-5	TRBJ1-2	CASRLGQTYGYTF	TGTGCCAGCAGACTTGGACAGACCTATGGCTACACCTTC
-	TRBD1	TRBV7-6	TRBJ1-1	CASSSDRGVNTEAFF	TGTGCCAGCAGCTCGGACAGGGGGGTGAACACTGAAGCTTTCTTT
-	TRBD2	TRBV2	TRBJ2-7	CASQIDSGGPYEQYF	TGTGCCAGCCAAATCGATTCGGGGGGGCCCTACGAGCAGTACTTC
-	-	TRBV7-2	TRBJ2-7	CASSLVQGQGEQYF	TGTGCCAGCAGCTTAGTGCAGGGGCAGGGGGAGCAGTACTTC
-	-	TRBV21-1	TRBJ2-7	CASSKGVCGGEQYF	TGTGCCAGCAGCAAAGGGGTGTGTGGCGGGGAGCAGTACTTC
-	TRBD2	TRBV7-2	TRBJ2-4	CASSPTAGVTYIQYF	TGTGCCAGCAGCCCCACAGCGGGAGTAACGTACATTCAGTACTTC
-	TRBD1	TRBV5-1	TRBJ2-7	CASRPGPGGDYEQYF	TGCGCCAGCAGGCCAGGGCCAGGGGGTGACTACGAGCAGTACTTC
-	-	TRBV2	TRBJ1-5	CASSALRFDNQPQHF	TGTGCCAGCAGCGCACTGCGATTCGACAATCAGCCCCAGCATTTT
-	TRBD2	TRBV19	TRBJ2-1	CASSPGLAGVDEQFF	TGTGCCAGTAGCCCCGGACTAGCGGGAGTCGATGAGCAGTTCTTC
-	TRBD1	TRBV6-1	TRBJ2-3	CASRGAGTGSDTQYF	TGTGCCAGCAGGGGAGCGGGGACAGGGTCAGATACGCAGTATTTT
once	TRBD1	TRBV2	TRBJ1-1	CASSGTLVSGTVWGNTEAFF	TGTGCCAGCAGCGGGACCTTGGTGTCCGGGACAGTTTGGGGAAACACTGAAGCTTTCTTT
-	-	TRBV27	TRBJ2-1	CASSFGHRQFHSYNEQFF	TGTGCCAGCAGTTTTGGACACCGTCAATTTCACTCCTACAATGAGCAGTTCTTC
-	TRBD2	TRBV4-3	TRBJ2-1	CASSHVAGRAYNEQFF	TGCGCCAGCAGCCACGTAGCGGGGAGGGCCTATAATGAGCAGTTCTTC
once	-	TRBV2	TRBJ2-5	CASSEDWASRETQYF	TGTGCCAGCAGTGAAGACTGGGCCTCAAGGGAGACCCAGTACTTC
-	-	TRBV7-9	TRBJ2-5	CASSFYQAPQETQYF	TGTGCCAGCAGCTTCTATCAAGCGCCACAAGAGACCCAGTACTTC
-	-	TRBV27	TRBJ1-1	CASSLYGIDTEAFF	TGTGCCAGCAGTTTATACGGTATAGACACTGAAGCTTTCTTT
-	TRBD2	TRBV29-1	TRBJ2-1	CSARPSGRDYEQFF	TGCAGCGCCCGGCCTAGCGGGAGGGACTATGAGCAGTTCTTC